This T cell receptor (beta chain) was identified in a study of sequential checkpoint blockade in melanoma. Libraries were prepared by immunoSEQ multiplex PCR; TCRdb keeps only in-frame clonotypes and omits some of them. This table has under 20,000 clones, around 70% appearing once. Treatment of the sample: randomized to nivolumab then ipilimumab (arm A) or the reverse (arm B). The V gene lost 8 bases and the J gene lost 4 bases, with 14 bases spanning the gap. CDR3 length: 13 residues. Germline loops: CDR1 LNHDA, CDR2 SQIVND (reference sequence). The chain couples TRBV19 to TRBJ1-2, with D maybe TRBD1 (5 bases). Here the sequenced sample was tumor tissue (inferred from file names), taken from a patient given nivolumab and ipilimumab in sequence. The clonotype comes from a human donor with melanoma. The CDR3 spells CASRQSQGYGYTF. The CDR3 region has the DNA TGTGCCAGTCGACAATCCCAGGGCTATGGCTACACCTTC. Based on the CDR3 plus reference TRBV19 and TRBJ1-2, the full variable domain is DGGITQSPKYLFRKEGQNVTLSCEQNLNHDAMYWYRQDPGQGLRLIYYSQIVNDFQKGDIAEGYSVSREKKESFPLTVTSAQKNPTAFYLCASRQSQGYGYTFGSGTRLTVV.